These 9 T cell receptor beta chains came from one sample sequenced in a study of beta chain features in type 1 diabetes. Isolated RNA was reverse transcribed in full, so expressed TCRB transcripts were sequenced. The protocol was immunoSEQ multiplex PCR, while the TCRdb copy is restricted to in-frame clones and leaves out a portion. The table shows around 310,000 clones, with approximately 10% occurring only once. Sequencing was carried out using naive CD4+ T cells from blood. The receptors derive from a woman aged 25 to 45 in good health.

J is TRBJ2-5 and V is TRBV6-5; 7 nucleotides agree with TRBD1. J was trimmed by 7 bases and V by 6 bases; bases with no gene match: 8. The germline CDR1 and CDR2 sequences are MNHEY and SVGAGI. The CDR3 totals 13 residues. DNA for the CDR3: TGTGCCAGCAGGGTGACAGGGCTCGGGACCCAGTACTTC. Amino acids: CASRVTGLGTQYF.

This clone was found a few times. The rearrangement links TRBV7-9 to TRBJ2-3; a possible D gene is TRBD2 (6 bases). The CDR3 extends over 13 amino acids. Trimming removed 3 bases from V and 4 bases from J, with 8 bases in between. Germline V CDR1 and CDR2: SEHNR, FQNEAQ (reference sequence). The CDR3, as DNA: TGTGCCAGCAGCTTGGGGACTTCAGATACGCAGTATTTT. This encodes CASSLGTSDTQYF.

This chain uses TRBV7-6 with TRBJ1-5; 9 bases are shared with TRBD1. The germline gives CDR1 SGHVS, CDR2 FNYEAQ. V shed 1 base and J 7 bases; nucleotides not matched to a gene: 5. The CDR3 is 15 amino acids. The CDR3 sequence: CASSLEQGAGQPQHF. The CDR3 nucleotides read TGTGCCAGCAGCTTAGAACAGGGGGCAGGCCAGCCCCAGCATTTT.

This clone appeared a few times. The chain carries TRBV15 and TRBJ2-5, with TRBD2 identical over 9 bases. CDR3 length equals 18 residues. Germline CDR1 LNHNV, CDR2 YYDKDF (reference sequence). V was clipped by 1 base and J by 0 bases; unmatched bases: 9. CDR3 in DNA: TGTGCCACCAGCAGAGCCCTTAGCGGGAGATGGAACCAAGAGACCCAGTACTTC. The encoded protein is CATSRALSGRWNQETQYF.

The V and J genes are TRBV27 and TRBJ2-7, with a weak D call TRBD2 (5 bases). Germline assignment: CDR1 MNHEY and CDR2 SMNVEV (reference sequence). The CDR3 runs 15 residues. Trimming left V 0 bases short and J 0 bases short, with 9 bases between. CDR3 protein: CASSLSGDYSYEQYF. As DNA, the CDR3 is TGTGCCAGCAGTTTATCCGGAGACTACTCCTACGAGCAGTACTTC.

Turning to this clone: Other DNA sequences of this sample code for an identical CDR3. The rearrangement joins TRBV30 to TRBJ1-5; TRBD1 matches 7 bases. Germline CDR1 and CDR2: GTSNPN and SVGIG (reference sequence). After removal of 0 bases from V and 2 bases from J, the junction contained 4 bases not matched to a gene. The CDR3 extends over 15 amino acids. The CDR3 DNA reads as TGTGCCTGGAGTGTTAGGGGGCGAGGCAATCAGCCCCAGCATTTT. Protein product: CAWSVRGRGNQPQHF.

This chain connects TRBV27 to TRBJ2-7; 13 nucleotides match TRBD2. The CDR3 extends over 15 amino acids. V lost 5 bases to trimming and J lost 3 bases; unmatched junction nucleotides: 4. CDR1 and CDR2 from the germline V gene are MNHEY and SMNVEV (reference sequence). The CDR3 spells CASSPGTSGNYEQYF. CDR3 DNA sequence: TGTGCCAGCAGTCCTGGGACTAGCGGGAACTACGAGCAGTACTTC.

The V gene is TRBV7-2, the J gene TRBJ2-7, with D possibly TRBD2 on 5 matching bases. Per germline, CDR1 SGHTA and CDR2 FQGNSA. This CDR3 region has 15 residues. The V end lost 4 bases, the J end lost 0 bases, and 13 bases lay between the germline ends. CDR3 sequence: CASSSRPAVSYEQYF. The CDR3 nucleotides are TGTGCCAGCAGCTCCCGCCCAGCGGTCTCCTACGAGCAGTACTTC.

V gene TRBV5-6 combines with J gene TRBJ2-5, with 9 bases aligning to TRBD1. V was clipped by 3 bases and J by 0 bases; unmatched bases: 6. The CDR3 is made up of 16 amino acids. Germline V gives CDR1 SGHDT, CDR2 YYEEEE. The CDR3 DNA is TGTGCCAGCAGCTCGCTGGACAGGGGTGACCAAGAGACCCAGTACTTC. It codes for CASSSLDRGDQETQYF.